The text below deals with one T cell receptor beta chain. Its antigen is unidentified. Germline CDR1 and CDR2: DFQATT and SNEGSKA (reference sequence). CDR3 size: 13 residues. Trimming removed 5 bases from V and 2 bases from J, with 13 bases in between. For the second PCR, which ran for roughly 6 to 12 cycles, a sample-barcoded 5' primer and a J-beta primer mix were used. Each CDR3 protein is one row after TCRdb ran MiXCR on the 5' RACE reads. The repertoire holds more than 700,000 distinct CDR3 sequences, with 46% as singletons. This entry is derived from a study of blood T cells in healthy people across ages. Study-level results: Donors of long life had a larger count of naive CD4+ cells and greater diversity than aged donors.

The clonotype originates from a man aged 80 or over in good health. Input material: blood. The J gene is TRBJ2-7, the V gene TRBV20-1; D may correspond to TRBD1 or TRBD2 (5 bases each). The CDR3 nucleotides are TGCAGTGCTGGAACCGGGGCTCCCTACGAGCAGTACTTC. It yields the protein CSAGTGAPYEQYF.